A single sample is the source of the 8 T cell receptor beta chains below, sequenced in a study of patients and donors after allogeneic stem cell transplantation. TCRdb reprocessed the RT-PCR reads with MiXCR, giving one entry per CDR3 protein. Of roughly 880,000 distinct CDR3 sequences detected, more than 15% appear once; the ten largest clones hold around 6%. The sample was blood, either unsorted or a sorted T cell fraction (not recorded which). The receptors stem from a human donor who was either an allogeneic HSCT recipient or a stem cell or donor lymphocyte infusion donor (not recorded which). It is not recorded whose cells these are; they may come from a transplant donor.

The V and J genes are TRBV5-1 and TRBJ1-1, with 7 nucleotides matching TRBD1. The ends lost 2 bases at V and 8 bases at J; junction bases unmatched: 3. The germline gives CDR1 SGHRS, CDR2 YFSETQ. This CDR3 is built from 12 residues. The CDR3 protein is CASSFTGVEAFF. Here the CDR3 DNA reads TGCGCCAGCAGCTTTACAGGGGTGGAAGCTTTCTTT.

This clonotype was observed a few times. The gene calls are TRBV24-1 and TRBJ1-5, with D uncertain. The CDR3 has 13 amino acids. Trimming took 2 bases from V and 7 from J, leaving 8 bases between them. CDR1 KGHDR and CDR2 SFDVKD come from the germline V gene. CDR3 sequence reads: CATSDSPGQPQHF. CDR3 DNA: TGTGCCACCAGTGATTCACCTGGCCAGCCCCAGCATTTT.

The V and J genes are TRBV11-2 and TRBJ2-1; perhaps D is TRBD1 or TRBD2 (5 bases each). The germline V gene encodes CDR1 SGHAT and CDR2 FQNNGV. The CDR3 runs to 14 residues. Trimming shortened V by 5 bases and J by 8 bases, and 16 bases separated the two germline ends. This chain's CDR3 is CASSPSGARYEQFF. CDR3 DNA: TGTGCCAGCAGCCCTTCCGGGGCCCGATATGAGCAGTTCTTC.

This clonotype turned up a few times. V is TRBV27 and J is TRBJ2-3; D perhaps matches TRBD1 (5 bases). CDR1 is MNHEY, CDR2 SMNVEV, per germline (reference sequence). V shed 2 bases and J shed 0 bases, with 21 bases lying between them. There are 19 residues in the CDR3. This chain's CDR3 is CASSLKSMGRGLSTDTQYF. The CDR3 DNA reads TGTGCCAGCAGTTTAAAATCAATGGGAAGGGGCCTTAGCACAGATACGCAGTATTTT.

This chain joins TRBV12-3 or TRBV12-4 and TRBJ2-7, with D possibly matching TRBD2 (5 bases). The CDR3 consists of 15 residues. Trimming left V 6 bases short and J 2 bases short, with 17 bases between. The DNA of the CDR3 is TGTGCCAGCAGCCACGCAGGTGGGAGAACCTACGAGCAGTACTTC. Amino acids: CASSHAGGRTYEQYF.

This sequence joins TRBV12-5 and TRBJ2-7, with D unclear. CDR1 LGHNT and CDR2 FRNRAP come from the germline V gene. This CDR3 is 16 amino acids long. V lost 1 base and J lost 4, with 17 bases in between. The CDR3 sequence is CASGLDPGPKYYEQYF. The CDR3 DNA is TGTGCTAGTGGTTTGGATCCGGGCCCTAAGTATTACGAGCAGTACTTC. Supplemented by reference TRBV12-5 and TRBJ2-7, the full variable domain reads DARVTQTPRHKVTEMGQEVTMRCQPILGHNTVFWYRQTMMQGLELLAYFRNRAPLDDSGMPKDRFSAEMPDATLATLKIQPSEPRDSAVYFCASGLDPGPKYYEQYFGPGTRLTVT.

This clonotype was counted between two and nine times. The chain combines TRBV6-1 with TRBJ1-1; D is ambiguous. V was pared by 4 bases and J by 7 bases, with 10 bases between. The CDR3 has 12 amino acids. Germline-derived CDR1 and CDR2 are MNHNS and SASEGT. The CDR3 bases are TGTGCCAGCAGTGCGCCGCAAGATGAAGCTTTCTTT. Translating it yields CASSAPQDEAFF.

This chain uses TRBV2 with TRBJ1-6; a possible D gene is TRBD1 (5 bases). This CDR3 has 14 residues. V was pared by 8 bases and J by 9 bases, with 17 bases between. Germline-derived CDR1 and CDR2 are SNHLY and FYNNEI. CDR3 DNA: TGTGCCAGCGACAGATCCCGGAGTAGTTCACCCCTCCACTTT. This encodes CASDRSRSSSPLHF.